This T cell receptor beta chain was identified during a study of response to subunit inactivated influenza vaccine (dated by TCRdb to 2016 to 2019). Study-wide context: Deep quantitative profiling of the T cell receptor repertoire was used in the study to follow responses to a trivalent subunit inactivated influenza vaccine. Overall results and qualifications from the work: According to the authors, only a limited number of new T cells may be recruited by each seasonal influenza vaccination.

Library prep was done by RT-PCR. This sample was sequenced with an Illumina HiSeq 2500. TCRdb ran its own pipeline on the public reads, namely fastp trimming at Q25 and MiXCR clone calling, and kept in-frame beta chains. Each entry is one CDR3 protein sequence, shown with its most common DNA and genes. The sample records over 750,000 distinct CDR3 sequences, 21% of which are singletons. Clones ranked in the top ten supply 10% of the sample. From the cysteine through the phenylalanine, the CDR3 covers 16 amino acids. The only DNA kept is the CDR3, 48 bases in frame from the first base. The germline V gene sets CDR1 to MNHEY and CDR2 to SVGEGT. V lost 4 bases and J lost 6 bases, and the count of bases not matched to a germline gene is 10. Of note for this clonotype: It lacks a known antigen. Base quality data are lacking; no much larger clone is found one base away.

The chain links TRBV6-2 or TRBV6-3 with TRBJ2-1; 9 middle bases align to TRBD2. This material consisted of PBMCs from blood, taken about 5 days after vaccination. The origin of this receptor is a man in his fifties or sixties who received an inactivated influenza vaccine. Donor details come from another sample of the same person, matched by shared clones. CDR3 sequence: CASSWLAGRAFNEQFF. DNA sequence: TGTGCCAGCAGTTGGCTAGCGGGGCGGGCCTTCAATGAGCAGTTCTTC.